This T cell receptor beta chain was recovered during a study of OX40 agonist ivuxolimab in advanced cancers. The overall study: Ivuxolimab, which is an agonistic anti-OX40 (CD134) antibody, was administered to the patients. There were three patients with partial responses, one having hepatocellular carcinoma and two cutaneous melanoma.

TCRdb's copy holds only in-frame clones and misses some; the assay was immunoSEQ multiplex PCR. Of tens of thousands of clones in the sample, just under 95% are singletons; the top ten hold more than 9.5%. Whole-study results and caveats: The study found that CD8+ T cells averaged more expanded clones than CD4+. Some of the nonresponding patients also showed low levels of normalized T-cell clonal expansion.

On this clone itself: The antigen remains unidentified.

Sequenced here: CD4+ or CD8+ T cells sorted from blood, sampled in a trial of the OX40 agonist ivuxolimab. The receptor was isolated from an adult with an advanced solid tumor such as melanoma, head and neck, liver or kidney cancer.

CDR3 sequence: CASSLGGSNQPQHF. The CDR3 coding sequence is TGTGCCAGCAGCTTGGGTGGAAGCAATCAGCCCCAGCATTTT. The V and J genes are TRBV5-4 and TRBJ1-5; D gene ambiguous. The CDR3 is 14 residues long. Trimming left V 0 bases short and J 1 base short, with 5 bases between. Per germline, CDR1 SGHNT and CDR2 YYREEE (reference sequence).